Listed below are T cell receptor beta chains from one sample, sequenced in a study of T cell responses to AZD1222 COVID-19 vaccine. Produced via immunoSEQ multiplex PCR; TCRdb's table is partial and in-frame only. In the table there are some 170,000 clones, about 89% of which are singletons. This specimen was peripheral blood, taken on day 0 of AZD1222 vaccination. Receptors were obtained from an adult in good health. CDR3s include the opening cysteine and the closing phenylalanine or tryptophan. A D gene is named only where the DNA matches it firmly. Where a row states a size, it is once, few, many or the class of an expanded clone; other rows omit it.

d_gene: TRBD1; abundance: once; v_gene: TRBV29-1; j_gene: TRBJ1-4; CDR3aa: CSVIGQGQSEKLFF; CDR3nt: TGCAGCGTGATTGGACAGGGCCAATCTGAAAAACTGTTTTTT
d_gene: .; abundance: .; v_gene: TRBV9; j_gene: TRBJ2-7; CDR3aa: CASSASGTSVEQYF; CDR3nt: TGTGCCAGCAGCGCCTCCGGGACGTCGGTCGAGCAGTACTTC
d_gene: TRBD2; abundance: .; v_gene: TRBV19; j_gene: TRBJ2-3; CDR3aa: CASSREASGGTDTQYF; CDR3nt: TGTGCCAGTAGTAGGGAAGCTAGCGGGGGGACAGATACGCAGTATTTT
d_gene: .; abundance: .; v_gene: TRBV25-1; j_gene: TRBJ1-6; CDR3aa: CASISTGSNSPLHF; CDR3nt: TGTGCCAGCATATCCACTGGCAGCAATTCACCCCTCCACTTT
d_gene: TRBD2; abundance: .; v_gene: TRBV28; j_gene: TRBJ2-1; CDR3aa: CASSHFSRKAGGPHYNEQFF; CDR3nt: TGTGCCAGCAGTCACTTTAGTAGGAAAGCGGGGGGGCCTCACTACAATGAGCAGTTCTTC
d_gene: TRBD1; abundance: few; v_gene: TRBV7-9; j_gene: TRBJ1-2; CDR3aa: CASSANTQGIGYTF; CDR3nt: TGTGCCAGCAGCGCTAACACACAGGGGATAGGCTACACCTTC
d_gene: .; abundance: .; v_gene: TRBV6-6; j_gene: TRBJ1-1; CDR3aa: CASRPGRMNTEAFF; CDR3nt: TGTGCCAGCAGGCCGGGACGTATGAACACTGAAGCTTTCTTT
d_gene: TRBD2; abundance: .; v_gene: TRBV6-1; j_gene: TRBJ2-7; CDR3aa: CASSEELAGGPHEQYF; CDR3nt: TGTGCCAGCAGTGAAGAACTAGCGGGAGGGCCCCACGAGCAGTACTTC
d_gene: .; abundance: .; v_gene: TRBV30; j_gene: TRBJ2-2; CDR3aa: CAWSYRTVNTGELFF; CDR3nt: TGTGCCTGGAGCTACCGGACAGTGAACACCGGGGAGCTGTTTTTT
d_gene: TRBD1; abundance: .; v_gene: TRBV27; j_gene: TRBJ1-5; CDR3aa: CASSLGTGGSISNQPQHF; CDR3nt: TGTGCCAGCAGCTTGGGGACAGGGGGGTCGATTAGCAATCAGCCCCAGCATTTT
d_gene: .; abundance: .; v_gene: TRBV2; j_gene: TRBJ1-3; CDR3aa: CASSDQIASVSGNTIYF; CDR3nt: TGTGCCAGCAGTGATCAAATAGCTAGCGTCTCTGGAAACACCATATATTTT
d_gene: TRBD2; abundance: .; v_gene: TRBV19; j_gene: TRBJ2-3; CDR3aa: CASSRRGGTDTQYF; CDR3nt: TGTGCCAGTAGCCGGCGGGGGGGCACAGATACGCAGTATTTT
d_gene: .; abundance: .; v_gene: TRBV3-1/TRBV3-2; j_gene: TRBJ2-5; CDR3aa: CASSQEPRMQETQYF; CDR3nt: TGTGCCAGCAGCCAAGAACCCAGAATGCAAGAGACCCAGTACTTC
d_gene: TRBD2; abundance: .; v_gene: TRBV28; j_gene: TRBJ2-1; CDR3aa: CASSIPGGKSNEQFF; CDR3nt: TGTGCCAGCAGCATCCCGGGGGGGAAGTCGAATGAGCAGTTCTTC
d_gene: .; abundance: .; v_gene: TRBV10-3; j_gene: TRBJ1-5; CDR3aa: CAISEGVQPQHF; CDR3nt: TGTGCCATCAGTGAGGGGGTCCAGCCCCAGCATTTT
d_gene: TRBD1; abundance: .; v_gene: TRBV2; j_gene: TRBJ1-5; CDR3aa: CASSLQTGGGQPQHF; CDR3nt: TGTGCCAGCAGCCTACAGACAGGGGGCGGGCAGCCCCAGCATTTT
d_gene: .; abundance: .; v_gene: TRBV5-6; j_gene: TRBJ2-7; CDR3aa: CASSSGTAYEQYF; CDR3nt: TGTGCCAGCAGCTCAGGGACCGCCTACGAGCAGTACTTC
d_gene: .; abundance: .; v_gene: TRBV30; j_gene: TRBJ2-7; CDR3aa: CAWSRDNLSYEQYF; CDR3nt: TGTGCCTGGAGCCGGGACAATTTGTCCTACGAGCAGTACTTC
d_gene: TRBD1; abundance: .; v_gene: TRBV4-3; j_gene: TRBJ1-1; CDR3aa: CASSQDRGQGDAFF; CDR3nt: TGCGCCAGCAGCCAAGATCGGGGACAGGGTGACGCTTTCTTT
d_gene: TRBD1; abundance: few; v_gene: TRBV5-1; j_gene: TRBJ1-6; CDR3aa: CASRYDRTGGGSPLHF; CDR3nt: TGCGCCAGCAGGTACGACCGGACAGGGGGCGGTTCACCCCTCCACTTT
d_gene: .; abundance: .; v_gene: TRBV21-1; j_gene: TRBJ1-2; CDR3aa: CARPLSCSEYGYTF; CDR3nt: TGTGCCAGACCTTTGAGCTGTTCGGAATATGGCTACACCTTC
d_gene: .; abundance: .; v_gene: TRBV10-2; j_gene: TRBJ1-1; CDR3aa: CASRDTTNTEAFF; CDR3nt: TGCGCCAGCAGGGACACCACGAACACTGAAGCTTTCTTT
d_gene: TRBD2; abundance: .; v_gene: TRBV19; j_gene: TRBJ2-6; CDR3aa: CASSIWEGTGANVLTF; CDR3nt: TGTGCCAGTAGTATATGGGAGGGGACTGGGGCCAACGTCCTGACTTTC
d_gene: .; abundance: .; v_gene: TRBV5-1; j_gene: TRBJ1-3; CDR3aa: CASSLAGNTIYF; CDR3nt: TGCGCCAGCAGCCTCGCTGGAAACACCATATATTTT
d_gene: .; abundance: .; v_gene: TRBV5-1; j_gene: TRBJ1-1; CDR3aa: CASSSSLGTEAFF; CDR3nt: TGCGCCAGCAGCTCCTCTCTCGGGACTGAAGCTTTCTTT
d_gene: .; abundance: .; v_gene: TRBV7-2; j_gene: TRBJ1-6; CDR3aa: CASSLDVGSPLHF; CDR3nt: TGTGCCAGCAGCTTAGACGTTGGCTCACCCCTCCACTTT
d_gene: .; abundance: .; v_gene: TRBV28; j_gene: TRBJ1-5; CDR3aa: CASSFGVRQPQHF; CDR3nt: TGTGCCAGCAGTTTCGGGGTACGACAGCCCCAGCATTTT
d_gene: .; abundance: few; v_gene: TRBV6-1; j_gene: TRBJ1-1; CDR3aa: CASSDSGGLGLNTEAFF; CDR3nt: TGTGCCAGCAGTGATAGTGGGGGATTAGGTTTGAACACTGAAGCTTTCTTT
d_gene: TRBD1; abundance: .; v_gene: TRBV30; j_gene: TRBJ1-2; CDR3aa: CAYPGTGANYGYTF; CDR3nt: TGTGCCTACCCCGGGACAGGGGCTAACTATGGCTACACCTTC
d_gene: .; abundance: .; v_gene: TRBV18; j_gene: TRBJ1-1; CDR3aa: CASSSLDGVYTEAFF; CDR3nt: TGTGCCAGCTCATCGTTGGACGGCGTTTACACTGAAGCTTTCTTT
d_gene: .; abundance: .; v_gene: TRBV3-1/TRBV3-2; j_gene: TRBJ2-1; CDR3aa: CASSQAIDRYNEQFF; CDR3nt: TGTGCCAGCAGCCAAGCGATCGACAGATACAATGAGCAGTTCTTC
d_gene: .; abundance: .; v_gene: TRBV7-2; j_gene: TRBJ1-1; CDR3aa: CASSPPARIEAFF; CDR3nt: TGTGCCAGCAGCCCCCCGGCTCGGATTGAAGCTTTCTTT
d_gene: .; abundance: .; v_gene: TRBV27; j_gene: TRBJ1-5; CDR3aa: CASSPRQGNQPQHF; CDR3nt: TGTGCCAGCAGTCCCCGGCAGGGCAATCAGCCCCAGCATTTT
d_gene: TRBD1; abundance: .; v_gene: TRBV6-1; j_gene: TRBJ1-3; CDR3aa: CASSGTGTGVSGNTIYF; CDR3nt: TGTGCCAGCAGTGGTACCGGGACAGGGGTGTCTGGAAACACCATATATTTT
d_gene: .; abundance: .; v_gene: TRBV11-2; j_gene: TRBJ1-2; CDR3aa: CASSLESLTEINYGYTF; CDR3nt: TGTGCCAGCAGCTTAGAATCCCTGACAGAGATTAACTATGGCTACACCTTC
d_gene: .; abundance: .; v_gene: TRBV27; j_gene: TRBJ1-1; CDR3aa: CASSLSRSPATEAFF; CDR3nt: TGTGCCAGCAGTTTATCGAGATCCCCGGCCACTGAAGCTTTCTTT
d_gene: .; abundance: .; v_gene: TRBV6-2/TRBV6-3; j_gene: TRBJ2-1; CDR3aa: CASSYLAGGLNEQFF; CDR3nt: TGTGCCAGCAGTTACTTGGCAGGGGGGCTTAATGAGCAGTTCTTC
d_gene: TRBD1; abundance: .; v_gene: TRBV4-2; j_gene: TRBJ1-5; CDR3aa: CASSQTTGGNNQPQHF; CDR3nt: TGTGCCAGCAGCCAGACCACAGGGGGTAACAATCAGCCCCAGCATTTT
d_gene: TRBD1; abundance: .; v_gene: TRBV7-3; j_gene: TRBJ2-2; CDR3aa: CASSLDRGNTGELFF; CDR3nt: TGTGCCAGCAGCTTGGACAGGGGAAACACCGGGGAGCTGTTTTTT
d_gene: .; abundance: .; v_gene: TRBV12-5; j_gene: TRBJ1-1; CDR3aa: CASGYDTEAFF; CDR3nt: TGTGCTAGTGGTTACGACACTGAAGCTTTCTTT
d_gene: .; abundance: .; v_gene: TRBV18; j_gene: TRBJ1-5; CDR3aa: CASSPRSGLANQPQHF; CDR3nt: TGTGCCAGCTCACCACGGTCAGGACTCGCGAATCAGCCCCAGCATTTT
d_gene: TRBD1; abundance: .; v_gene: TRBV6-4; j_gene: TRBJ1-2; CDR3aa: CASSAKQGYGYTF; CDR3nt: TGTGCCAGCAGTGCTAAACAGGGGTATGGCTACACCTTC
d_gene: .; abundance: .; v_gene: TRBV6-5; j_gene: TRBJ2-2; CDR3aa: CASSSTETNTGELFF; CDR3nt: TGTGCCAGCAGTTCGACCGAGACGAACACCGGGGAGCTGTTTTTT
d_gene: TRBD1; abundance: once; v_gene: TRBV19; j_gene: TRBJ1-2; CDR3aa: CASRTSGTGGSYGYTF; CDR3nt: TGTGCCAGTAGGACCTCCGGGACAGGGGGAAGTTATGGCTACACCTTC
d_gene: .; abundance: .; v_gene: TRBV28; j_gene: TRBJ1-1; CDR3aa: CASSLLGGNTEAFF; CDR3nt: TGTGCCAGCAGTTTATTAGGGGGAAACACTGAAGCTTTCTTT
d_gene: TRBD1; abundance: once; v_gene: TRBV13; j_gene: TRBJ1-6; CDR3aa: CASSRQGRNSPLHF; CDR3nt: TGTGCCAGCAGCCGACAGGGGCGTAATTCACCCCTCCACTTT
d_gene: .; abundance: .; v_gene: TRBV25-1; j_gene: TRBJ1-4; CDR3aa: CASSLQGFGNEKLFF; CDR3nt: TGTGCCAGCAGCCTCCAGGGTTTCGGTAATGAAAAACTGTTTTTT
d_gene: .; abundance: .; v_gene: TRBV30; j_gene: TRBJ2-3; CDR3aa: CAWSVPSDGADTQYF; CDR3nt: TGTGCCTGGAGTGTACCTAGCGACGGGGCAGATACGCAGTATTTT